The present TCR beta chain was sequenced within a study of blood T cell repertoires in COVID-19. Study-wide background: Samples came from the United States, Italy and Spain, spanning acute and convalescent COVID-19. T cells, B-cell-depleted T cells, or PBMCs supplied cDNA or gDNA.

In its sample, this clone was seen once. In the original processing: Amplification of reference gene primers provided the estimated nucleated cell counts. The assay was immunoSEQ multiplex PCR, and TCRdb's table has in-frame clones only and misses some. The DNA was the basis for D and trimming; V, J and clone size are from that table. The sample has about 180,000 clones; about 85% are singletons. Germline V gene lookup returns CDR1 LGHDT and CDR2 YNNKEL (reference sequence). The CDR3 sequence is 16 residues long. With 6 bases clipped from V and 5 bases from J, the junction kept 10 bases outside the gene matches.

This TCR was recovered from a woman older than 75 with acute or convalescent COVID-19. Sequenced: peripheral blood. The rearrangement joins TRBV3-1 (or the pseudogene TRBV3-2) to TRBJ2-5; 12 nucleotides agree with TRBD2. CDR3 DNA: TGTGCCAGCAGGACCTCTAGCGGGAGGGCCTGGGAGACCCAGTACTTC. It encodes CASRTSSGRAWETQYF.